This TCR beta chain was found in a study of control samples from healthy donors and cancer patients. Sequenced by immunoSEQ multiplex PCR; TCRdb stores in-frame clones only, minus some. Of about 140,000 clones detected, just over 85% appear once; the ten largest clones hold 1.7%. The V gene end was trimmed by 3 bases and the J gene end by 7 bases; junction bases not matched to a gene: 7. This CDR3 comprises 16 residues. Per the germline V gene, CDR1 is LNHDA and CDR2 is SQIVND (reference sequence). This TCR came from a man aged 18 to 35 in good health. J is TRBJ1-6 and V is TRBV19; 9 bases match TRBD1. What was sequenced was blood. CDR3 loop: CASSMIRQGDNSPLHF. In DNA form, the CDR3 reads TGTGCCAGTAGTATGATAAGACAGGGGGACAATTCACCCCTCCACTTT. The complete variable domain, with remaining parts taken from reference TRBV19 and TRBJ1-6, reads DGGITQSPKYLFRKEGQNVTLSCEQNLNHDAMYWYRQDPGQGLRLIYYSQIVNDFQKGDIAEGYSVSREKKESFPLTVTSAQKNPTAFYLCASSMIRQGDNSPLHFGNGTRLTVT.